Following are 24 T cell receptor beta chains from one sample sequenced in a study of cytomegalovirus exposure and HLA in healthy donors. With 60 Vbeta and 13 Jbeta primers, the PCR was carried out. Assay: immunoSEQ multiplex PCR; the TCRdb copy retains only in-frame clones and omits some. Across tens of thousands of clones, the top ten clones capture roughly 3.5% of the sample. Sequencing was performed on PBMCs. All receptors derive from a man aged 40-50 years in good health and CMV-seronegative.

The rearrangement uses TRBV18 and TRBJ1-1; D remains unclear. This CDR3 contains 13 residues. V dropped 2 bases and J dropped 1 base, with 5 bases sitting between them. CDR1 is KGHSH and CDR2 is LQKENI in the germline V gene. The DNA for the CDR3 is TGTGCCAGCTCACCAGAGCAGAACACTGAAGCTTTCTTT. Residues: CASSPEQNTEAFF.

On this clone itself: One junction end disagrees with the germline gene, perhaps due to a read error. The chain employs TRBV6-4 and TRBJ2-1, with TRBD1 matching 10 bases. The germline V gene encodes CDR1 MRHNA and CDR2 SNTAGT. This CDR3 comprises 15 residues. In nucleotides, the CDR3 is TGTGCCAGCAGTAAGACAGGGGGCTCCGACAATGAGCAGTTCTTC. Its translation is CASSKTGGSDNEQFF.

The V call is TRBV5-4, the J call TRBJ2-7, with 7 bases matching TRBD2. There are 15 residues in the CDR3. Germline V lookup: CDR1 SGHNT, CDR2 YYREEE (reference sequence). Trimming took 4 bases from V and 7 from J; bases not matched to a gene: 14. CDR3 sequence (DNA): TGTGCCAGCAGCCCTGGAGGGAGCGGGACGAGGGAGCAGTACTTC. Protein sequence: CASSPGGSGTREQYF.

CDR3 coding DNA: TGTGCCAGCTCACCACGGCAGGTCAAAAACACTGAAGCTTTCTTT. It translates to CASSPRQVKNTEAFF. The chain couples TRBV18 to TRBJ1-1; D gene uncertain. The germline V gene has CDR1 KGHSH and CDR2 LQKENI. V was pared by 1 base and J by 2 bases, with 11 bases between. The CDR3 loop spans 15 amino acids.

To note about this clone: One junction end disagrees with the germline gene, perhaps due to a read error. This chain links TRBV30 with TRBJ2-2, with D perhaps TRBD1 (6 bases). The germline V gene encodes CDR1 GTSNPN and CDR2 SVGIG (reference sequence). This CDR3 is 14 amino acids long. CDR3 DNA sequence: TGTGTCTGGAGTGACAGGCGGAACACCGGGGAGCTGTTTTTT. Residues: CVWSDRRNTGELFF.

The chain recombines TRBV5-1 with TRBJ1-2; maybe TRBD1 (6 bases). The ends were cut back, 4 bases at V and 4 bases at J, with 14 bases in the middle. The CDR3 contains 14 residues. Germline lookup yields CDR1 SGHRS and CDR2 YFSETQ. CDR3 region: CASSPTGTFYGYTF. CDR3 in DNA: TGCGCCAGCAGCCCAACAGGGACCTTCTATGGCTACACCTTC.

The genes are TRBV5-6 and TRBJ2-5; 8 nucleotides align to TRBD2. This CDR3 region has 15 residues. The V gene's germline CDR1 is SGHDT and CDR2 YYEEEE. V trimming: 1 base; J trimming: 2 bases; junction bases outside the gene matches: 4. CDR3 DNA: TGTGCCAGCAGCTTGACTAGCGGACAACAAGAGACCCAGTACTTC. It is translated as CASSLTSGQQETQYF. Variable domain in full (rest from reference TRBV5-6 and TRBJ2-5): DAGVTQSPTHLIKTRGQQVTLRCSPKSGHDTVSWYQQALGQGPQFIFQYYEEEERQRGNFPDRFSGHQFPNYSSELNVNALLLGDSALYLCASSLTSGQQETQYFGPGTRLLVL.

V and J are TRBV2 and TRBJ2-5; D possibly corresponds to TRBD1 (6 bases). The CDR3 consists of 14 residues. V lost 5 bases, J lost 5 bases, and 15 bases lay in between. Germline CDR1 SNHLY, CDR2 FYNNEI. The CDR3, as DNA: TGTGCCAGCAGTACCCAGGGGAAGGGGGAGACCCAGTACTTC. The encoded protein is CASSTQGKGETQYF.

This rearrangement joins TRBV5-5 to TRBJ2-3, with a weak D call TRBD1 (5 bases). This CDR3 contains 15 residues. CDR1 and CDR2 (germline): SGHKS, YYEKEE (reference sequence). Trimming shortened V by 5 bases and J by 1 base, and 14 bases separated the two germline ends. CDR3 region: CASRKIGAGTDTQYF. The CDR3 nucleotides are TGTGCCAGCAGGAAGATTGGGGCGGGCACAGATACGCAGTATTTT.

The rearrangement uses TRBV5-1 and TRBJ2-5, with 7 nucleotides matching TRBD1. The CDR3 covers 15 residues. V was clipped by 4 bases and J by 5 bases; unmatched bases: 11. Per germline, CDR1 SGHRS and CDR2 YFSETQ. The CDR3 loop is CASSPRQGFGETQYF. The CDR3, as DNA: TGCGCCAGCAGCCCCAGACAGGGTTTCGGGGAGACCCAGTACTTC.

V is TRBV10-3 and J is TRBJ2-5; 14 bases match TRBD2. The germline V gene encodes CDR1 ENHRY and CDR2 SYGVKD. J was trimmed by 4 bases and V by 3 bases; bases with no gene match: 7. The CDR3 covers 17 residues. The CDR3, as DNA: TGTGCCATCAGTGAAGGACTAGCGGGAGGTGGAGGAGAGACCCAGTACTTC. It specifies CAISEGLAGGGGETQYF.

The chain uses TRBV9 and TRBJ2-7; 9 positions match TRBD2. Germline loops: CDR1 SGDLS, CDR2 YYNGEE. Trimming took 0 bases from V and 0 from J; bases not matched to a gene: 4. The CDR3 has 16 residues. CDR3 in amino acids: CASSVGASGDSYEQYF. CDR3 in DNA: TGTGCCAGCAGCGTAGGCGCTAGCGGGGACTCCTACGAGCAGTACTTC.

The rearrangement uses TRBV11-3 and TRBJ1-1; TRBD1 agrees at 8 bases. This CDR3 contains 16 residues. V lost 0 bases and J lost 4; bases outside the gene matches: 7. Germline loops: CDR1 SGHNT, CDR2 YENEEA. The CDR3 region has the DNA TGTGCCAGCAGCTTAGATTCAAGACAGGGGAGCACTGAAGCTTTCTTT. Translation: CASSLDSRQGSTEAFF.

In DNA, the CDR3 is TGTGCCAGCAGCACCCCCCGGGACAAAGCCTACGAGCAGTACTTC. Translation: CASSTPRDKAYEQYF. V gene TRBV11-2 combines with J gene TRBJ2-7, with D perhaps TRBD1 (6 bases). Between the trimmed V and J ends, which lost 5 bases and 2 bases, there was a span of 16 bases. Germline values: CDR1 SGHAT, CDR2 FQNNGV. CDR3 length: 15 residues.

The chain uses TRBV5-6 and TRBJ2-5, with a possible D match to TRBD2 (6 bases). This CDR3 has 16 residues. Deletions cut 3 bases from V and 5 bases from J, with 20 bases between. Germline V lookup: CDR1 SGHDT, CDR2 YYEEEE. The CDR3 nucleotides read TGTGCCAGCAGCTCCGCACTAGCAGGGACGATCGAGACCCAGTACTTC. This encodes CASSSALAGTIETQYF.

The chain joins TRBV18 to TRBJ2-7; 7 bases fit TRBD1. This CDR3 spans 14 amino acids. The germline V gene encodes CDR1 KGHSH and CDR2 LQKENI. With V trimmed by 3 bases and J by 2 bases, 4 bases remained unmatched. DNA for the CDR3: TGTGCCAGCTCACCCCTTCAGGGGGCCTACGAGCAGTACTTC. It codes for CASSPLQGAYEQYF.

This rearrangement joins TRBV14 to TRBJ2-7; D possibly corresponds to TRBD2 (5 bases). The CDR3 runs 15 residues. V was shortened by 1 base and J by 0 bases, with 10 bases between the two germline ends. Germline CDR1 SGHDN, CDR2 FVKESK. This CDR3 is CASSQARGSSYEQYF. CDR3 bases: TGTGCCAGCAGCCAAGCCCGTGGGAGCTCCTACGAGCAGTACTTC.

CDR3 coding DNA: TGTGCCAGCAGCCTCTTGCCGGCGGATTCCTACAATGAGCAGTTCTTC. Translated: CASSLLPADSYNEQFF. The chain uses TRBV4-2 and TRBJ2-1; no clear D gene. The CDR3 runs to 16 residues. V gave up 4 bases and J gave up 1 base, with 14 bases separating them. CDR1 and CDR2 from the germline V gene are LGHNA and YNFKEQ.

This sequence joins TRBV14 and TRBJ1-4; D gene unclear. Trimming removed 0 bases at V and 7 bases at J, with 18 bases between. The CDR3 totals 17 residues. Germline CDR1 and CDR2: SGHDN and FVKESK. The CDR3 reads CASSQESGSSVGEKLFF. The DNA of the CDR3 is TGTGCCAGCAGCCAAGAATCCGGTTCGAGTGTCGGTGAAAAACTGTTTTTT.

The chain has TRBV18 and TRBJ1-1; D is unclear. CDR1 is KGHSH and CDR2 is LQKENI in the germline V gene. The CDR3 runs 13 residues. V was cut by 5 bases and J by 1 base, with 8 bases left in between. CDR3 amino acids: CASSKTPNTEAFF. CDR3 DNA sequence: TGTGCCAGCTCAAAGACACCGAACACTGAAGCTTTCTTT. Using reference TRBV18 and TRBJ1-1 for the parts outside the CDR3, the full variable domain is NAGVMQNPRHLVRRRGQEARLRCSPMKGHSHVYWYRQLPEEGLKFMVYLQKENIIDESGMPKERFSAEFPKEGPSILRIQQVVRGDSAAYFCASSKTPNTEAFFGQGTRLTVV.

The chain combines TRBV5-4 with TRBJ2-7, with D perhaps TRBD2 (5 bases). Per germline, CDR1 SGHNT and CDR2 YYREEE (reference sequence). V was pared by 5 bases and J by 6 bases, with 12 bases between. The CDR3 length is 12 residues. CDR3 loop: CASRSLAGEQYF. The CDR3 DNA is TGTGCCAGCAGGTCCCTAGCCGGCGAGCAGTACTTC.

The chain combines TRBV5-1 with TRBJ1-1; D might be TRBD1 (5 bases). Trimming stripped 2 bases from V and 1 base from J, with 9 bases between. This CDR3 spans 14 amino acids. The germline V gene has CDR1 SGHRS and CDR2 YFSETQ. The CDR3 reads CASSFTGQNTEAFF. CDR3 in DNA: TGCGCCAGCAGCTTTACCGGACAGAACACTGAAGCTTTCTTT. Together with reference TRBV5-1 and TRBJ1-1, the CDR3 gives the full variable domain: KAGVTQTPRYLIKTRGQQVTLSCSPISGHRSVSWYQQTPGQGLQFLFEYFSETQRNKGNFPGRFSGRQFSNSRSEMNVSTLELGDSALYLCASSFTGQNTEAFFGQGTRLTVV.

The chain is built from TRBV11-2 and TRBJ2-7, with D maybe TRBD1 (5 bases). V lost 3 bases and J lost 4, with 25 bases in between. The CDR3 is made up of 18 amino acids. Germline V gene sequence: CDR1 SGHAT, CDR2 FQNNGV. CDR3 amino acids: CASSFPLFGAPGQYEQYF. Here the CDR3 DNA reads TGTGCCAGCAGCTTCCCTCTATTTGGGGCACCAGGCCAGTACGAGCAGTACTTC.

Regarding this clone: One junction end does not reproduce the germline sequence, and a read error may be involved. The gene calls are TRBV7-7 and TRBJ2-7, with a possible D match to TRBD1 (6 bases). Germline-derived CDR1 and CDR2 are SSHAT and FNYEAQ (reference sequence). This CDR3 has 15 residues. The CDR3 DNA follows: TGTGCTAGCAGCTTTAGGAGACAGGACCGATACGAGCAGTACTTC. This sequence encodes CASSFRRQDRYEQYF.